This T cell receptor beta chain was identified in a study of blood T cell repertoires in COVID-19. Looking at the study overall: Donors in the United States, Italy and Spain gave samples during acute or convalescent COVID-19. The analysed material was cDNA or gDNA that came from T cells, B-cell-depleted T cells, or PBMCs.

Those enrolled, adults aged roughly 18 to 100 years, came from roughly 23 US areas. Method: immunoSEQ multiplex PCR; TCRdb's copy keeps in-frame clones and lacks some. Among about 470,000 clones listed, 87% were seen once. CDR3 size: 16 residues. The V gene end was trimmed by 5 bases and the J gene end by 4 bases; junction bases not matched to a gene: 12. Germline-derived CDR1 and CDR2 are SGHTA and FQGNSA. The chain employs TRBV7-2 and TRBJ1-2; TRBD1 matches 8 bases. Sequencing was done on a sample of PBMCs or T cells enriched from blood (not recorded which). The source of this sequence is a woman aged 18-29 years who had recovered from COVID-19. The CDR3 DNA reads as TGTGCCAGCAGCCATGGACAGGGAGGCAACTTCTATGGCTACACCTTC. Translation gives CASSHGQGGNFYGYTF.